A selection of T cell receptor beta chains follows, all from one sample in a study of T cells after yellow fever vaccination. TCRdb re-called the 5' RACE reads through MiXCR, storing one row per CDR3 protein. Of over 250,000 distinct CDR3 sequences listed, about 4% are singletons. The sequencing here drew on PBMCs, taken 5 days after the yellow fever booster vaccination. These receptors came from a man between 18 and 35 years old who received the YFV17D yellow fever vaccine. Both conserved end residues are part of each CDR3. Fields, in order: J gene, V gene, clone size, D gene, CDR3 protein, CDR3 DNA. A D gene is named only where the DNA matches it firmly. Clone size is given for some rows only: seen once, a few or many times, or a class if the clone is expanded.

TRBJ1-1,TRBV20-1,.,.,CSASPQTNTEAFF,TGCAGTGCTAGCCCTCAGACTAACACTGAAGCTTTCTTT
TRBJ2-6,TRBV27,many,.,CASRHPGANVLTF,TGTGCCAGCAGACATCCTGGGGCCAACGTCCTGACTTTC
TRBJ1-4,TRBV19,few,TRBD1,CASSPRTGPNEKLFF,TGTGCCAGTAGTCCCCGGACAGGACCTAATGAAAAACTGTTTTTT
TRBJ1-3,TRBV4-1,many,TRBD1,CASSRQGPSSGNTIYF,TGCGCCAGCAGTAGACAGGGGCCGAGCTCTGGAAACACCATATATTTT
TRBJ1-1,TRBV27,.,TRBD1,CASMGQGYTEAFF,TGTGCCAGCATGGGACAGGGCTACACTGAAGCTTTCTTT
TRBJ2-3,TRBV6-2/TRBV6-3,.,TRBD1,CASSSTGGSRPKYF,TGTGCCAGCAGTTCAACAGGGGGCTCGCGTCCCAAGTATTTT
TRBJ1-1,TRBV27,.,.,CASSPRGGKMSTEAFF,TGTGCCAGCAGTCCTCGCGGAGGGAAGATGAGCACTGAAGCTTTCTTT
TRBJ1-1,TRBV7-9,few,.,CASRPTGRTEAFF,TGTGCCAGCAGACCTACAGGGAGGACTGAAGCTTTCTTT
TRBJ2-1,TRBV6-1,many,.,CASSLRFSSGSSYNEQFF,TGTGCCAGCAGCCTACGATTTAGTTCAGGGAGCTCCTACAATGAGCAGTTCTTC
TRBJ2-3,TRBV28,few,TRBD2,CSGASGGAGTDTQYF,TGTTCTGGGGCTAGCGGGGGGGCCGGCACAGATACGCAGTATTTT
TRBJ2-5,TRBV7-9,.,TRBD2,CASSLVAGDQETQYF,TGTGCCAGCAGCTTAGTAGCGGGGGACCAAGAGACCCAGTACTTC
TRBJ2-3,TRBV5-1,many,.,CASSAGPTDTQYF,TGCGCCAGCAGCGCCGGGCCGACAGATACGCAGTATTTT
TRBJ2-3,TRBV11-2,few,TRBD2,CASSPLAGGTTDTQYF,TGTGCCAGCAGCCCTCTAGCGGGGGGGACCACAGATACGCAGTATTTT
TRBJ2-7,TRBV21-1,many,.,CASSKAGAYEQYF,TGTGCCAGCAGCAAAGCGGGGGCCTACGAGCAGTACTTC
TRBJ2-5,TRBV7-9,.,.,CASSLDWDQETQYF,TGTGCCAGCAGCTTAGATTGGGATCAAGAGACCCAGTACTTC
TRBJ2-3,TRBV20-1,.,.,CSAEGLFKGTDTQYF,TGCAGTGCTGAGGGTTTGTTCAAAGGAACAGATACGCAGTATTTT
TRBJ1-2,TRBV20-1,.,.,CSATGFVYGYTF,TGCAGTGCAACAGGGTTTGTCTATGGCTACACCTTC
TRBJ2-3,TRBV7-6,many,.,CASSLDGRPDTQYF,TGTGCCAGCAGCTTAGACGGAAGGCCAGATACGCAGTATTTT
TRBJ2-2,TRBV12-3/TRBV12-4,few,TRBD1,CATGTGAVFVVTGELFF,TGTGCCACCGGGACAGGGGCGGTTTTCGTGGTCACCGGGGAGCTGTTTTTT
TRBJ2-7,TRBV7-2,many,TRBD2,CASSQFPAGGLYEQYF,TGTGCCAGCAGCCAATTCCCAGCGGGGGGCCTCTACGAGCAGTACTTC
TRBJ2-7,TRBV20-1,.,.,CSASWLGDEQYF,TGCAGTGCTAGTTGGTTGGGGGACGAGCAGTACTTC
TRBJ2-2,TRBV7-2,few,.,CASSLGRVESSGELFF,TGTGCCAGCAGCTTAGGAAGGGTGGAAAGCTCGGGGGAGCTGTTTTTT
TRBJ2-5,TRBV29-1,few,TRBD2,CSVEIAGGWETQYF,TGCAGCGTTGAAATAGCGGGGGGTTGGGAGACCCAGTACTTC
TRBJ1-5,TRBV27,.,.,CASSVYRGNQPQHF,TGTGCCAGCAGTGTGTACAGGGGCAATCAGCCCCAGCATTTT
TRBJ2-2,TRBV6-4,.,.,CASSDSAGGSAGELFF,TGTGCCAGCAGTGACTCGGCAGGGGGGAGCGCCGGGGAGCTGTTTTTT
TRBJ2-3,TRBV18,few,TRBD2,CASSPRIAGDTDTQYF,TGTGCCAGCTCACCACGGATAGCGGGGGACACAGATACGCAGTATTTT
TRBJ2-6,TRBV7-3,.,TRBD1,CASSPGGTGANVLTF,TGTGCCAGCAGCCCAGGGGGAACTGGGGCCAACGTCCTGACTTTC
TRBJ2-1,TRBV4-3,many,.,CASSQDRSSGNEQFF,TGCGCCAGCAGCCAAGATCGAAGTAGCGGCAATGAGCAGTTCTTC
TRBJ2-5,TRBV4-3,few,TRBD1,CASSQEPPWTGVETQYF,TGCGCCAGCAGCCAAGAACCCCCCTGGACAGGGGTAGAGACCCAGTACTTC
TRBJ2-5,TRBV20-1,many,.,CSVPRGETQYF,TGCAGTGTTCCCAGAGGGGAGACCCAGTACTTC
TRBJ1-1,TRBV7-2,few,TRBD1,CASSPRGGTANTEAFF,TGTGCCAGCAGCCCTCGAGGGGGGACAGCAAACACTGAAGCTTTCTTT
TRBJ2-5,TRBV4-2,many,TRBD2,CASSRLERGGGGETQYF,TGTGCCAGCAGCCGGTTGGAGCGGGGGGGCGGCGGAGAGACCCAGTACTTC
TRBJ2-5,TRBV7-9,many,TRBD1,CASSLGQGAQETQYF,TGTGCCAGCAGCTTGGGACAGGGGGCCCAAGAGACCCAGTACTTC
TRBJ2-1,TRBV19,few,.,CASSPTRLDEQFF,TGTGCCAGTAGTCCGACACGACTGGATGAGCAGTTCTTC
TRBJ1-5,TRBV19,.,TRBD1,CASTQGAGYSNQPQHF,TGTGCCAGTACACAGGGGGCAGGATATAGCAATCAGCCCCAGCATTTT
TRBJ2-1,TRBV20-1,many,.,CSAGAGRQFF,TGCAGTGCTGGAGCCGGCAGGCAGTTCTTC
TRBJ1-5,TRBV6-5,few,TRBD1,CASSPGGAQPQHF,TGTGCCAGCAGTCCAGGGGGAGCTCAGCCCCAGCATTTT
TRBJ1-5,TRBV6-5,.,TRBD1,CASSRSYSGTGVQPQHF,TGTGCCAGCAGTCGATCATACTCCGGGACAGGGGTTCAGCCCCAGCATTTT
TRBJ2-2,TRBV6-5,few,.,CASRDPNGAGELFF,TGTGCCAGCAGGGACCCAAATGGGGCCGGGGAGCTGTTTTTT
TRBJ2-7,TRBV20-1,.,TRBD1,CSAYLGGGYEQYF,TGCAGTGCTTACCTAGGGGGCGGGTACGAGCAGTACTTC
TRBJ2-4,TRBV20-1,many,.,CSARWGVAKNIQYF,TGCAGTGCTAGGTGGGGGGTAGCCAAAAACATTCAGTACTTC
TRBJ2-2,TRBV21-1,many,.,CASSLAGGNTGELFF,TGTGCCAGCAGCCTAGCGGGGGGGAACACCGGGGAGCTGTTTTTT
TRBJ1-2,TRBV4-2,.,.,CASSQVAVTYGYTF,TGTGCCAGCAGCCAAGTTGCGGTAACATATGGCTACACCTTC
TRBJ1-2,TRBV20-1,few,TRBD1,CSAGQSTGWVGGYTF,TGCAGTGCTGGGCAATCGACAGGGTGGGTTGGGGGCTACACCTTC
TRBJ2-1,TRBV7-9,.,TRBD1,CASSLERQGAYNEQFF,TGTGCCAGCAGCTTAGAAAGACAGGGGGCGTACAATGAGCAGTTCTTC
TRBJ2-1,TRBV5-1,few,TRBD2,CASSQGGSQVNEQFF,TGCGCCAGCAGCCAGGGAGGGTCGCAGGTCAATGAGCAGTTCTTC
TRBJ2-5,TRBV4-1,many,.,CASSQDVSNPETQYF,TGCGCCAGCAGCCAAGATGTCAGTAACCCTGAGACCCAGTACTTC
TRBJ1-2,TRBV5-1,.,.,CASWGGHDGYTF,TGCGCCAGCTGGGGGGGACATGATGGCTACACCTTC
TRBJ2-3,TRBV29-1,many,TRBD2,CSVEGISGGSTDTQYF,TGCAGCGTTGAAGGGATTAGCGGGGGGTCGACAGATACGCAGTATTTT
TRBJ2-5,TRBV7-2,many,.,CASSYRFGSETQYF,TGTGCCAGCAGCTACCGATTTGGGTCGGAGACCCAGTACTTC
TRBJ2-7,TRBV12-3/TRBV12-4,.,TRBD1,CASSPGQAIYEQYF,TGTGCCAGCAGCCCGGGACAGGCGATCTACGAGCAGTACTTC
TRBJ2-3,TRBV20-1,.,TRBD2,CSAISGAPTDTQYF,TGCAGTGCTATTAGCGGGGCCCCCACAGATACGCAGTATTTT
TRBJ1-1,TRBV29-1,.,.,CSVGAAGSDTEAFF,TGCAGCGTTGGGGCAGCAGGGAGTGACACTGAAGCTTTCTTT
TRBJ1-5,TRBV12-3/TRBV12-4,many,.,CASRGGGGQPQHF,TGTGCCAGCAGGGGAGGGGGGGGTCAGCCCCAGCATTTT
TRBJ2-5,TRBV5-6,few,TRBD1,CASRAGTGFQETQYF,TGTGCCAGCAGGGCCGGGACAGGATTCCAAGAGACCCAGTACTTC